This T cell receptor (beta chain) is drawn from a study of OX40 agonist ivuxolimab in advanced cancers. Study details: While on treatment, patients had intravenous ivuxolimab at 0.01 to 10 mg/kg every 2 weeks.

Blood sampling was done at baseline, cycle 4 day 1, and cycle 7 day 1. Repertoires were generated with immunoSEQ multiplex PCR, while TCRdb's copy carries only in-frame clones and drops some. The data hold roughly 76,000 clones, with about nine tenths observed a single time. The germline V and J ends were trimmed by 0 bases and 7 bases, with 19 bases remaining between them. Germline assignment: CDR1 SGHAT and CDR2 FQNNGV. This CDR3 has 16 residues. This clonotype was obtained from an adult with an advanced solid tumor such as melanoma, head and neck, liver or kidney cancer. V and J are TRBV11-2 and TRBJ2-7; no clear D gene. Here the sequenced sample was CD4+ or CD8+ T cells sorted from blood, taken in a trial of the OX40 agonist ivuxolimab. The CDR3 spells CASSLDGWQALGEQYF. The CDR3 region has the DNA TGTGCCAGCAGCTTAGATGGCTGGCAGGCCCTCGGAGAGCAGTACTTC.